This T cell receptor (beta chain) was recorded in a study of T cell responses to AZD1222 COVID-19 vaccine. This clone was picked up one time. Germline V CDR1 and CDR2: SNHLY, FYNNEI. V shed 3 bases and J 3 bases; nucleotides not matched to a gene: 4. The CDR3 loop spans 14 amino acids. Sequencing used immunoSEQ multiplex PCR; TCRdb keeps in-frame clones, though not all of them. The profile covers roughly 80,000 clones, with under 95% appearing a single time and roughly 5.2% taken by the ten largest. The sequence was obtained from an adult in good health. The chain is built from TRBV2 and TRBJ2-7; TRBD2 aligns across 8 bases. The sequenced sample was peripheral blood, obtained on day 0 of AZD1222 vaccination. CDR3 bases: TGTGCCAGCAGTGAGCAACTAGCGGTCTACGAGCAGTACTTC. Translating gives CASSEQLAVYEQYF.